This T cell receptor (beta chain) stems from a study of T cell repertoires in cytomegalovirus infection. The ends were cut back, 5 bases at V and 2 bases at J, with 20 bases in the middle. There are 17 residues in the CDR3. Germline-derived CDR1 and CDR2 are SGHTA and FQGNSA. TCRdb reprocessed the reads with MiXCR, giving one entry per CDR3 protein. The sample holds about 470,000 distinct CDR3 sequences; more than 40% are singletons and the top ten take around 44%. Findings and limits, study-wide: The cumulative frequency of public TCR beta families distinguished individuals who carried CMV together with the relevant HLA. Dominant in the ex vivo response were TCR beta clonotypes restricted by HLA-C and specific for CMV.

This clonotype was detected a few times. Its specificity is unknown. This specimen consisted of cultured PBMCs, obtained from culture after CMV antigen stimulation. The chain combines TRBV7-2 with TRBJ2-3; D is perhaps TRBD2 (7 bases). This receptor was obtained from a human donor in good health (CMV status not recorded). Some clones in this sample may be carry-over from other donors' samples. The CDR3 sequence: CASSNRGGGGSTDTQYF. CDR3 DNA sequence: TGTGCCAGCAGCAACCGAGGAGGGGGGGGCTCCACAGATACGCAGTATTTT.